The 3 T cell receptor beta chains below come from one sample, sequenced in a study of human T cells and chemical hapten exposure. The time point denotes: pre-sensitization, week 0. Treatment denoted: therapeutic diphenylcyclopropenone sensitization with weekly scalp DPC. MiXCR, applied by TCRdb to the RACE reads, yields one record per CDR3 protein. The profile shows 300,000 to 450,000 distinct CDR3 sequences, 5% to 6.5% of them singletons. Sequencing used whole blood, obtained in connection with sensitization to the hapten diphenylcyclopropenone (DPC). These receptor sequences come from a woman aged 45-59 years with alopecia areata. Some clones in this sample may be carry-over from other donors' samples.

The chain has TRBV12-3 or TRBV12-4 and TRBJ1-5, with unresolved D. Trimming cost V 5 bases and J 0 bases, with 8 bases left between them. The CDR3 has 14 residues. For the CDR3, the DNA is TGTGCCAGCAGTCCAGGTTTTAGCAATCAGCCCCAGCATTTT. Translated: CASSPGFSNQPQHF.

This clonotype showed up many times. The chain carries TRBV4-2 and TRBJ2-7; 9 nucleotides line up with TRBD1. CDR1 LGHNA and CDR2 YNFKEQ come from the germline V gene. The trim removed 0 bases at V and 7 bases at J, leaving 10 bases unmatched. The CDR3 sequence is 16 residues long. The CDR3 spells CASSQEGTGGAGEQYF. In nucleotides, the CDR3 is TGTGCCAGCAGCCAAGAGGGCACAGGGGGCGCGGGGGAGCAGTACTTC.

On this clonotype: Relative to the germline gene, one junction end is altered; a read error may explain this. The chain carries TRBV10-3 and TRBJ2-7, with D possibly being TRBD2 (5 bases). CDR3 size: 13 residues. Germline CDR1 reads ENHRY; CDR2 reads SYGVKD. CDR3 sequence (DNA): TGTGCCATAAGTGAGAGGGATCGGTACGAGCAGTACTTC. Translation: CAISERDRYEQYF.